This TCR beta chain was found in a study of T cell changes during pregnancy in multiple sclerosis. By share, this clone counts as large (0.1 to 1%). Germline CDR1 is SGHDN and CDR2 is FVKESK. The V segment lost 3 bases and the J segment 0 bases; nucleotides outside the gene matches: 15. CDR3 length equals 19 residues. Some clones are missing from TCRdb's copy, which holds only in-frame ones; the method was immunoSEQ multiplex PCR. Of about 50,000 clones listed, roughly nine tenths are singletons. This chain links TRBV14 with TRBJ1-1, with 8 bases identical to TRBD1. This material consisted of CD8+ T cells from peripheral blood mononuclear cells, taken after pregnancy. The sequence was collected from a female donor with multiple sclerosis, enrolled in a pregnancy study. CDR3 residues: CASSHSFRDRGSVNTEAFF. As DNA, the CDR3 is TGTGCCAGCAGCCACAGCTTCCGAGACAGGGGCTCGGTGAACACTGAAGCTTTCTTT.